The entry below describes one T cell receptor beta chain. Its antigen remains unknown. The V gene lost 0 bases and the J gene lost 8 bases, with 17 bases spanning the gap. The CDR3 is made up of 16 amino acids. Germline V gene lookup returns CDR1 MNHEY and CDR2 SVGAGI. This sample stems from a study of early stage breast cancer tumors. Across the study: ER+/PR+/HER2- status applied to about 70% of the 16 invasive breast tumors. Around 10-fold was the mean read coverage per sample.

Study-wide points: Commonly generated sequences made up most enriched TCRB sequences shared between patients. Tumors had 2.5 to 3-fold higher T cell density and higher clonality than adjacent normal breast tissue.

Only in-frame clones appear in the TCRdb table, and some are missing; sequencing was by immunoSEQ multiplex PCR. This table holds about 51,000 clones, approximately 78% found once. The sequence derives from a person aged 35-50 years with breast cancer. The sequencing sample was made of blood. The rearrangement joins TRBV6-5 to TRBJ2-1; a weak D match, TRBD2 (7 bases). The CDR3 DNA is TGTGCCAGCAGTTACTCAGGGGGGGCAGCCACAGATGAGCAGTTCTTC. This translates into CASSYSGGAATDEQFF.